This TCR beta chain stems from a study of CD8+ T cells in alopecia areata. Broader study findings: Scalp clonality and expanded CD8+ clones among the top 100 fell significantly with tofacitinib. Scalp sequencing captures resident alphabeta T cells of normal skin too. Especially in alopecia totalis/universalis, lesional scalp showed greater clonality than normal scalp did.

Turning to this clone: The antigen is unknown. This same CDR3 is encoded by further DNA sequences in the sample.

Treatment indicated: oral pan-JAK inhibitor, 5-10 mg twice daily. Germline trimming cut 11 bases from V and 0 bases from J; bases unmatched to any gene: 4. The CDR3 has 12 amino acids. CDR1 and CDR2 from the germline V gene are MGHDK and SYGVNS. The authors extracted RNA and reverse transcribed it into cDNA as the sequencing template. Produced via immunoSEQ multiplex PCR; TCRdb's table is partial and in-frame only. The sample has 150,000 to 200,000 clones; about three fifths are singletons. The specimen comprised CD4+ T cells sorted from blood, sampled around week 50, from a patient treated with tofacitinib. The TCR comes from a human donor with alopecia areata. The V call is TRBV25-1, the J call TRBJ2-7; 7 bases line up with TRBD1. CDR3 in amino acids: CASRGLSYEQYF. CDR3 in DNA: TGTGCCTCTAGGGGGCTCTCCTACGAGCAGTACTTC.